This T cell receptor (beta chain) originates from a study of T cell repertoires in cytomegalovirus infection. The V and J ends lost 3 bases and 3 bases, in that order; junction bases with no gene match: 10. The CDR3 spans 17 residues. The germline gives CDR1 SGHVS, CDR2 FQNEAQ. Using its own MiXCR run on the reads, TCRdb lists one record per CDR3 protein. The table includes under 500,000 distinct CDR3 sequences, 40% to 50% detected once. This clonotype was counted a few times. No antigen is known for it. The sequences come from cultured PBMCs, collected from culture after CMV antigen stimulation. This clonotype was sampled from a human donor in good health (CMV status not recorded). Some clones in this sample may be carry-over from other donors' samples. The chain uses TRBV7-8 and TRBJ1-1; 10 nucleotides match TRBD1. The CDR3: CASSFRDRGYPDTEAFF. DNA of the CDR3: TGTGCCAGCAGCTTCCGGGACAGGGGCTATCCTGACACTGAAGCTTTCTTT.